This record concerns one T cell receptor beta chain sequence. Its antigen is unknown. PCR primers comprised 60 Vbeta and 13 Jbeta primers. Sequencing used immunoSEQ multiplex PCR; TCRdb keeps in-frame clones, though not all of them. The ten most abundant clones cover about 4% of a sample with around 100,000 clones. These data originate in a study of cytomegalovirus exposure and HLA in healthy donors. Findings and limits, study-wide: TCR beta sequences reportedly predicted the HLA-A and HLA-B alleles of most subjects accurately.

Germline CDR1 LNHNV, CDR2 YYDKDF (reference sequence). This CDR3 region has 16 residues. The sequence came from a man aged 25 to 40 in good health and CMV-seronegative. The sequencing sample was made of PBMCs. The chain has TRBV15 and TRBJ2-5; TRBD2 matches at 9 bases. The end of the DNA is better explained by TRBJ2-7, so the J call may be wrong. The CDR3 DNA reads TGTGCCACCAGCAGTCCGGGGCGGGGGGGACGTGACGAGCAGTACTTC. Its translation is CATSSPGRGGRDEQYF.